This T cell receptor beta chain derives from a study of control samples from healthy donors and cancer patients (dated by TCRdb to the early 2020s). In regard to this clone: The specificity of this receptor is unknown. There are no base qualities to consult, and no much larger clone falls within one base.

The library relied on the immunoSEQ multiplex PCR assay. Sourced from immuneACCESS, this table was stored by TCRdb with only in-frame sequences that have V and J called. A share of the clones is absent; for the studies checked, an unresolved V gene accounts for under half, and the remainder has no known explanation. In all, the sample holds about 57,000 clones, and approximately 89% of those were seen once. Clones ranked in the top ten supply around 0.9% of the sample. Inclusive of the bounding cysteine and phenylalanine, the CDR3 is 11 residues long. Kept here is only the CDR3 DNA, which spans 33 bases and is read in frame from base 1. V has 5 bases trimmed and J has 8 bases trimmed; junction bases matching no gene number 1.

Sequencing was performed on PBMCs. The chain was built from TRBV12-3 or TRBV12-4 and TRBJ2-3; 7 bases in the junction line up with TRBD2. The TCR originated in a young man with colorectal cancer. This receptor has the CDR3 CASSSGATQYF. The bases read TGTGCCAGCAGTAGCGGGGCTACGCAGTATTTT.